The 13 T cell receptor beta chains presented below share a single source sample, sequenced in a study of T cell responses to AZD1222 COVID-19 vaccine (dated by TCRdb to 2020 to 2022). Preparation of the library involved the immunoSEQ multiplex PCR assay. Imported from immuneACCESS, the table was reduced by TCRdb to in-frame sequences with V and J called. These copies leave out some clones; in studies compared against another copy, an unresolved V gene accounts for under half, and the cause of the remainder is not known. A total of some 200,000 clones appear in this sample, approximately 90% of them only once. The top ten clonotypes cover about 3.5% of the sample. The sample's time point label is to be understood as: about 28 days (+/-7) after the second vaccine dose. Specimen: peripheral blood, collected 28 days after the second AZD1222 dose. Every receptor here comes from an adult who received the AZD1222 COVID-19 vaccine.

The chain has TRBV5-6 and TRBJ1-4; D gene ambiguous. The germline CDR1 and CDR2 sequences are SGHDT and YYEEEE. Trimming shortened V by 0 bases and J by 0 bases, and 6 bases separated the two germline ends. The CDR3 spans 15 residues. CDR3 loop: CASSLGFATNEKLFF. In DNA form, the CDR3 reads TGTGCCAGCAGCTTGGGGTTTGCAACTAATGAAAAACTGTTTTTT.

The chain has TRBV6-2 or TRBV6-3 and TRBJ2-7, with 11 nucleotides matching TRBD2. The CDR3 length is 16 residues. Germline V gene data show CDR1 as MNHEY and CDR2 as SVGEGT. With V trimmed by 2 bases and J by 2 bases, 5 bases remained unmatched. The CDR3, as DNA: TGTGCCAGCAGTTACAGAGTAGCGGGAGGGCCCTACGAGCAGTACTTC. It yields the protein CASSYRVAGGPYEQYF.

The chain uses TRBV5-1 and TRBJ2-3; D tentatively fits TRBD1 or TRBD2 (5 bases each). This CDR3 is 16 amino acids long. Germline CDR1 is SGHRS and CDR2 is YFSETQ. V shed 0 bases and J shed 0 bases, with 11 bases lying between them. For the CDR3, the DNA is TGCGCCAGCAGCTTGGGGGACGGGTCTAGCACAGATACGCAGTATTTT. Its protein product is CASSLGDGSSTDTQYF.

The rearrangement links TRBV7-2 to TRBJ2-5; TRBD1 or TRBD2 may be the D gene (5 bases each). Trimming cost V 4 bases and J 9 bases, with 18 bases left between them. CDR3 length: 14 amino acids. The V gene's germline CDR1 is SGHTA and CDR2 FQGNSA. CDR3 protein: CASSSPIWVGAQYF. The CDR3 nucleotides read TGTGCCAGCAGCTCCCCCATTTGGGTGGGGGCCCAGTACTTC. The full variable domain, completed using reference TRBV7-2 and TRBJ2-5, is GAGVSQSPSNKVTEKGKDVELRCDPISGHTALYWYRQSLGQGLEFLIYFQGNSAPDKSGLPSDRFSAERTGGSVSTLTIQRTQQEDSAVYLCASSSPIWVGAQYFGPGTRLLVL.

Here the CDR3 DNA reads TGTGCCACCAGGGACAGCAGGCAAGGTTATGGCTACACCTTC. This translates into CATRDSRQGYGYTF. The chain employs TRBV24-1 and TRBJ1-2; a weak D match, TRBD1 (6 bases). V was shortened by 7 bases and J by 5 bases, with 16 bases between the two germline ends. Germline CDR1 reads KGHDR; CDR2 reads SFDVKD. CDR3 length: 14 residues.

CDR3 loop: CASTSWGAGGPRNEQFF. CDR3 bases: TGTGCCAGCACAAGTTGGGGAGCGGGAGGGCCGCGAAATGAGCAGTTCTTC. V gene TRBV28 combines with J gene TRBJ2-1; 10 nucleotides match TRBD2. V shed 7 bases, J shed 7 bases, and the junction held 16 bases outside the gene matches. Germline assignment: CDR1 MDHEN and CDR2 SYDVKM. This CDR3 spans 17 amino acids. Complete variable domain (other parts from reference TRBV28 and TRBJ2-1): DVKVTQSSRYLVKRTGEKVFLECVQDMDHENMFWYRQDPGLGLRLIYFSYDVKMKEKGDIPEGYSVSREKKERFSLILESASTNQTSMYLCASTSWGAGGPRNEQFFGPGTRLTVL.

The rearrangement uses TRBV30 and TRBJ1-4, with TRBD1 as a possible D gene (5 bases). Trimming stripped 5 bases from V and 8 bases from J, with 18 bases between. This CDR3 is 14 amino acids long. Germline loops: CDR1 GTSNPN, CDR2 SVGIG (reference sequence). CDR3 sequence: CAWSPGRPGEKLFF. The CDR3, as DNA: TGTGCCTGGTCACCGGGGAGGCCAGGGGAAAAACTGTTTTTT.

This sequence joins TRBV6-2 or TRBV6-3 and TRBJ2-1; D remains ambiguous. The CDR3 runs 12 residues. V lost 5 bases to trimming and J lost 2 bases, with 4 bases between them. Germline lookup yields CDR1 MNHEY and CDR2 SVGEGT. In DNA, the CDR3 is TGTGCCAGCAGTGACACCTACAATGAGCAGTTCTTC. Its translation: CASSDTYNEQFF.

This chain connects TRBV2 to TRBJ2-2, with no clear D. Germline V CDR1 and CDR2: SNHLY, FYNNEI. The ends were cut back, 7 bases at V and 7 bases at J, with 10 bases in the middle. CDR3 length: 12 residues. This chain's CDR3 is CASTATHGELFF. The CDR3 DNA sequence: TGTGCCAGCACGGCAACCCACGGGGAGCTGTTTTTT.

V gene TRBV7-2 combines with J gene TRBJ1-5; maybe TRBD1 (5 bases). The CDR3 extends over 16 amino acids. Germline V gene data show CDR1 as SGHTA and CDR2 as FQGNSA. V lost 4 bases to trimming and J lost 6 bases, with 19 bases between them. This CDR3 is CASSSGGRAGSQPQHF. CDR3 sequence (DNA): TGTGCCAGCAGCTCCGGGGGGAGGGCAGGGAGTCAGCCCCAGCATTTT.

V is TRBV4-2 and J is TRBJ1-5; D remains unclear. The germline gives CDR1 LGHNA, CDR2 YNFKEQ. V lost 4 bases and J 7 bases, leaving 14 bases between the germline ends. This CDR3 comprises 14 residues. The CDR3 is CASSPGPAGQPQHF. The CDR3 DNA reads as TGTGCCAGCAGCCCGGGTCCAGCCGGACAGCCCCAGCATTTT.

CDR3 in amino acids: CASSRDRRSYGNTIYF. The CDR3 region has the DNA TGTGCCAGCAGCCGGGACAGGAGGTCTTACGGAAACACCATATATTTT. This chain links TRBV3-1 (or the pseudogene TRBV3-2) with TRBJ1-3; 8 bases match TRBD1. V trimming: 4 bases; J trimming: 4 bases; junction bases outside the gene matches: 9. CDR1 LGHDT and CDR2 YNNKEL come from the germline V gene (reference sequence). The CDR3 has 16 residues.

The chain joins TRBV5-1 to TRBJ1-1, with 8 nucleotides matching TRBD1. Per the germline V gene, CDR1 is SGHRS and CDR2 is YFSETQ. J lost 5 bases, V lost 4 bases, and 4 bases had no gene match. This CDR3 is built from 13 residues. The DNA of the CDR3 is TGCGCCAGCAGCCGACAGGGGCAGACTGAAGCTTTCTTT. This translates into CASSRQGQTEAFF.